This passage covers 32 T cell receptor beta chains from one sample sequenced in a study of tumor-infiltrating lymphocytes in primary liver carcinoma (dated by TCRdb to about 2017). The data were produced on an Illumina HiSeq 2500. Using a constant-region primer and ProtoScript II reverse transcriptase, TCRbeta-specific cDNA was reverse-transcribed from 450 to 650 ng total RNA. Three nested multiplex PCR rounds, following a slightly modified ARM-PCR procedure, were used to build the TCRbeta libraries. Each of the first two PCR rounds ran for approximately 11 cycles using multiplex TRBV1-TRBV30 forward primers together with a Cbeta reverse primer. TCRdb redid the processing of the public reads, applying fastp at Q25 and MiXCR, and retained in-frame beta chains. Identical CDR3 proteins give one entry, which carries the most common genes and DNA. Counted in this sample were roughly 55,000 distinct CDR3 sequences; about three quarters of them appeared once. Approximately 50% of the sample rests with the top ten.

Total RNA and DNA were co-extracted from approximately 20-30 mg of bulk tissue with the AllPrep DNA/RNA mini kit, without cell sorting. The sequenced sample consisted of liver tumor tissue from sampling region 2. In the paper's terms, the cell subset or site label means: tumor region T2, inferior pole. These receptors were taken from a man aged 35 to 55 with primary liver carcinoma and hepatitis B virus infection.

A word on this clonotype: A junction end diverges from the germline sequence, so it may reflect a read error. The chain carries TRBV29-1 and TRBJ2-1; either TRBD1 or TRBD2 may supply D (6 bases each). The CDR3 totals 16 residues. Germline V CDR1 and CDR2: SQVTM, ANQGSEA. The CDR3 reads CSVEWGASSVRTELCF. The CDR3 nucleotides read TGCAGCGTTGAATGGGGGGCGTCTAGCGTGAGGACTGAGCTGTGCTTC.

This clonotype is labeled as medium-sized (0.01 to 0.1%). The chain carries TRBV6-1 and TRBJ1-2; a possible D gene is TRBD1 (5 bases). The V end lost 5 bases, the J end lost 2 bases, and 18 bases lay between the germline ends. This CDR3 spans 16 amino acids. Per the germline V gene, CDR1 is MNHNS and CDR2 is SASEGT. The CDR3 DNA follows: TGTGCCAGCAGTCAGGATACCCGGGACGGGAACTATGGCTACACCTTC. Protein product: CASSQDTRDGNYGYTF.

With regard to this clonotype: This may be a read error, as it is one base from a much larger clone. The J gene is TRBJ2-3, the V gene TRBV4-3; TRBD2 aligns across 8 bases. Germline CDR1 LGHNA, CDR2 YSLEER. J lost 2 bases, V lost 3 bases, and 7 bases had no gene match. This CDR3 spans 16 amino acids. The CDR3 region is CASSQGTRGTTDTQYF. The CDR3 DNA reads TGCGCCAGCAGCCAGGGGACTAGAGGGACCACAGATACGCAGTATTTT.

This clonotype was seen a few times. No conserved phenylalanine or tryptophan is present at the end of the CDR3, so a read error is the likely explanation. The chain recombines TRBV6-1 with TRBJ1-5; 7 bases match TRBD1. CDR1 is MNHNS and CDR2 is SASEGT in the germline V gene. Unmatched junction bases numbered 6, after V lost 4 bases and J lost 0 bases. The CDR3 has 16 residues. The CDR3 here is CASSGRQGISNQPQHS. The CDR3 nucleotides read TGTGCCAGCAGTGGGCGACAGGGAATTAGCAATCAGCCCCAGCATTCT.

Of note for this clonotype: A read error may account for a junction end that differs from germline. The chain joins TRBV29-1 to TRBJ2-1; TRBD2 matches 10 bases. Germline lookup yields CDR1 SQVTM and CDR2 ANQGSEA. CDR3 size: 17 residues. CDR3 DNA sequence: TGCAGCGTTGAAGATGCCAGCGGGGGGGGTCGAGGTAATGAACAGTTCTTC. As protein: CSVEDASGGGRGNEQFF.

For this clonotype: It may be a read error: a sequence one base away is much more abundant. The genes are TRBV11-1 and TRBJ2-7; 7 bases line up with TRBD1. The CDR3 is 15 residues long. Per germline, CDR1 SGHAT and CDR2 FQDESV (reference sequence). The ends lost 4 bases at V and 2 bases at J; junction bases unmatched: 8. The CDR3 sequence: CASSSLLGGAYEQYF. The CDR3 DNA is TGTGCCAGCAGCTCGCTTCTAGGGGGCGCCTACGAGCAGTACTTC.

In regard to this clonotype: Relative to the germline gene, one junction end is altered; a read error may explain this. The chain is built from TRBV5-1 and TRBJ2-1; 7 nucleotides match TRBD1. The V gene's germline CDR1 is SGHRS and CDR2 YFSETQ. The CDR3 covers 15 residues. The CDR3 bases are TGCGCCAGCAGCTTGGGACAGGGTGCCTACAATGATCAGTTCTTC. This codes for CASSLGQGAYNDQFF.

The chain uses TRBV11-2 and TRBJ2-1; TRBD2 is a possible D gene (7 bases). From germline, CDR1 is SGHAT and CDR2 FQNNGV. Trimming stripped 1 base from V and 2 bases from J, with 12 bases between. This CDR3 has 16 amino acids. The CDR3 region has the DNA TGTGCCAGCAGCTTAGTAGGGGGGGGGACCTACAATGAGCAGTTCTTC. Its protein is CASSLVGGGTYNEQFF.

This clonotype appeared once. The germline gene is not matched at one end of the junction; a read error may be the cause. The V and J genes are TRBV24-1 and TRBJ2-3; 7 bases fit TRBD1. The CDR3 has 15 amino acids. Germline assignment: CDR1 KGHDR and CDR2 SFDVKD. As DNA, the CDR3 is TGTGTCACCAGTGATTCTGACAGGGCCACAGATACGCAGTATTTT. Its protein product is CVTSDSDRATDTQYF.

This clonotype was detected a few times. At one end the junction does not follow the germline gene, possibly because of a read error. This chain uses TRBV11-2 with TRBJ2-2, with D tentatively TRBD2 (5 bases). The length of the CDR3 is 15 residues. Germline lookup yields CDR1 SGHAT and CDR2 FQNNGV. In nucleotides, the CDR3 is TGTGCCAGCAGCTTTGTGGGATCGAACACCGGGGAGTTGTTTTTC. It encodes CASSFVGSNTGELFF.

In the case of this clonotype: Relative to the germline gene, one junction end is altered; a read error may explain this. The chain links TRBV6-2 or TRBV6-3 to TRBJ2-5, with 10 bases that match TRBD2. Germline V gene lookup returns CDR1 MNHEY and CDR2 SVGEGT. This CDR3 contains 14 residues. CDR3 residues: CDSSNRASGGAQYF. The CDR3 nucleotides read TGTGACAGCAGTAATCGAGCTAGCGGGGGTGCCCAGTACTTC.

Only a few counts were recorded for this clonotype. This chain's CDR3 is CASSLALGGANSGELFF. The CDR3 bases are TGTGCCAGCAGCTTAGCTTTAGGAGGGGCAAACTCCGGGGAGCTGTTTTTT. The chain has TRBV11-2 and TRBJ2-2, with D maybe TRBD2 (6 bases). The germline V gene has CDR1 SGHAT and CDR2 FQNNGV. This CDR3 spans 17 amino acids. Trimming removed 1 base from V and 6 bases from J, with 18 bases in between.

This clonotype was seen just once. This sequence joins TRBV6-1 and TRBJ1-1, with 7 nucleotides matching TRBD1. The germline CDR1 and CDR2 sequences are MNHNS and SASEGT. The CDR3 has 14 residues. The V gene end was trimmed by 9 bases and the J gene end by 5 bases; junction bases not matched to a gene: 12. This chain's CDR3 is CASRREGAVTEAFF. The DNA for the CDR3 is TGTGCCAGTCGAAGGGAGGGGGCTGTGACTGAAGCTTTCTTT.

As for this clonotype: The junction and the germline gene differ at one end; a read error may be behind it. The CDR3 loop is CVGRGGLAGSTDTHYF. Written as DNA, the CDR3 is TGTGTCGGTCGCGGCGGACTAGCGGGCAGCACAGATACGCACTATTTT. V and J are TRBV6-1 and TRBJ2-3; 11 nucleotides agree with TRBD2. The CDR3 has 16 residues. Looked up from germline, CDR1 is MNHNS and CDR2 is SASEGT.

The genes are TRBV9 and TRBJ2-7, with 8 bases identical to TRBD1. With V trimmed by 4 bases and J by 3 bases, 6 bases remained unmatched. Germline V gene lookup returns CDR1 SGDLS and CDR2 YYNGEE. This CDR3 has 14 residues. Here the CDR3 reads CASSIEQGGYEQYF. CDR3 nucleotide sequence: TGTGCCAGCAGCATAGAACAGGGGGGCTACGAGCAGTACTTC. The whole variable domain, filled in from reference TRBV9 and TRBJ2-7, reads DSGVTQTPKHLITATGQRVTLRCSPRSGDLSVYWYQQSLDQGLQFLIQYYNGEERAKGNILERFSAQQFPDLHSELNLSSLELGDSALYFCASSIEQGGYEQYFGPGTRLTVT.

This clonotype was seen a handful of times. V gene TRBV12-3 or TRBV12-4 combines with J gene TRBJ2-5; 10 bases match TRBD1. This CDR3 has 15 residues. The V segment lost 4 bases and the J segment 0 bases; nucleotides outside the gene matches: 2. The DNA of the CDR3 is TGTGCCAGCAGTTCCGGGACAGGGGACCAAGAGACCCAGTACTTC. Translated, it gives CASSSGTGDQETQYF.

This clonotype was seen only a few times. V and J are TRBV4-1 and TRBJ2-2; tentatively, D is TRBD2 (5 bases). The ends were cut back, 1 base at V and 15 bases at J, with 18 bases in the middle. Germline V lookup: CDR1 MGHRA, CDR2 YSYEKL. The CDR3 is 14 residues long. CDR3 DNA sequence: TGCGCCAGCAGCCAAGTCGCCACCACCGGGGTGTTGTTTTTT. Amino acids: CASSQVATTGVLFF.

This clonotype was detected a few times. Germline is not matched at one junction end, which may reflect a read error. The chain employs TRBV11-3 and TRBJ2-1; 8 bases line up with TRBD2. The CDR3 is made up of 16 amino acids. CDR1 is SGHNT, CDR2 YENEEA, per germline. The DNA of the CDR3 is TGTGCCAGAAGCTTAGGTATAACGGGAGGGCGAAGTGAGCAGTTCTTC. This translates into CARSLGITGGRSEQFF.

As for this clonotype: An end of the junction does not agree with germline; a read error may underlie this. This sequence joins TRBV12-3 or TRBV12-4 and TRBJ2-5; TRBD2 is a possible D gene (6 bases). This CDR3 comprises 13 residues. In DNA, the CDR3 is TGTGCCAGCAGTTTAACGGTTGGGGAGGCCCACTACTTC. Its protein product is CASSLTVGEAHYF.

The genes are TRBV29-1 and TRBJ2-3; 9 bases are shared with TRBD2. Germline loops: CDR1 SQVTM, CDR2 ANQGSEA. V dropped 5 bases and J dropped 7; count of bases not matched to a gene: 13. The CDR3 loop spans 15 amino acids. The CDR3 nucleotides are TGCAGCGTTTCCGAGACTAGCGGATTGACAAATACGCAGTATTTT. Its protein product is CSVSETSGLTNTQYF.

V usage is TRBV6-1 and J usage is TRBJ2-1, with a tentative D call TRBD2 (6 bases). Germline CDR1 MNHNS, CDR2 SASEGT. CDR3 length equals 15 residues. V was pared by 7 bases and J by 12 bases, with 25 bases between. CDR3 sequence: CASTSTRDSYNMQFF. The CDR3 nucleotides read TGTGCCAGCACTTCTACACGGGACTCTTACAATATGCAGTTCTTC.

Of note for this clonotype: One end of the junction is discordant with germline, which a read error may explain. V and J are TRBV6-1 and TRBJ1-5, with no clear D. This CDR3 spans 15 amino acids. Germline V gene lookup returns CDR1 MNHNS and CDR2 SASEGT. CDR3 nucleotide sequence: TGTGCCAGCACTGAAATCTCCTATGGTAATCAGCCCCAGCATTTT. Amino acid sequence: CASTEISYGNQPQHF.

For this clonotype: A much larger clone differs by one base, so this may be a read error. This sequence joins TRBV30 and TRBJ1-2; 9 bases are shared with TRBD1. CDR3 size: 16 residues. V shed 3 bases, J shed 4 bases, and the junction held 12 bases outside the gene matches. Germline V gene lookup returns CDR1 GTSNPN and CDR2 SVGIG (reference sequence). The CDR3 DNA reads TGTGCCTGGAGCTTTGGGGACAGGGAATTTACCTATGGCTACACCTTC. This encodes CAWSFGDREFTYGYTF.

A word on this clonotype: Its ends do not fully match the called genes, so a read error is possible. As DNA, the CDR3 is TGTACCAGCAGCTTAGGGGTCACACTCAATGAGCAGTTCTTC. Translation gives CTSSLGVTLNEQFF. The chain has TRBV11-2 and TRBJ2-1, with a tentative D call TRBD1 (5 bases). CDR3 length: 14 amino acids. CDR1 is SGHAT, CDR2 FQNNGV, per germline.

This clonotype was found a few times. The gene calls are TRBV28 and TRBJ2-7; 10 positions agree with TRBD1. V lost 2 bases to trimming and J lost 5 bases; unmatched junction nucleotides: 6. The V gene's germline CDR1 is MDHEN and CDR2 SYDVKM. This CDR3 comprises 15 residues. The CDR3, as DNA: TGTGCCAGCAGTTTAGACAGGGGGCGCTTTCACGAGCAGTACTTC. Protein sequence: CASSLDRGRFHEQYF.

Of note for this clonotype: The junction and the germline gene differ at one end; a read error may be behind it. The chain employs TRBV6-2 or TRBV6-3 and TRBJ1-3; the D gene is possibly TRBD1 (5 bases). Germline CDR1 and CDR2: MNHEY and SVGEGT. The CDR3 covers 17 residues. The CDR3 sequence: CANSYGGIGYSGNTIYF. The CDR3 DNA reads TGTGCCAACAGTTACGGGGGAATCGGCTACTCTGGAAACACCATATATTTT.

On this clonotype itself: Because it lacks the conserved phenylalanine or tryptophan at the end, this CDR3 is likely a read error. As DNA, the CDR3 is TGCAGCGTTGGACAGGGAAACATTCAGTACTTA. It yields the protein CSVGQGNIQYL. The genes are TRBV29-1 and TRBJ2-4, with TRBD1 matching 7 bases. The CDR3 is 11 amino acids. The germline CDR1 and CDR2 sequences are SQVTM and ANQGSEA. J was trimmed by 6 bases and V by 4 bases; bases with no gene match: 0.

On this clonotype itself: One base away lies a much larger clone, so this may be a sequencing read error. V is TRBV10-3 and J is TRBJ1-2; D is uncertain. Trimming cost V 10 bases and J 3 bases, with 15 bases left between them. This CDR3 comprises 13 residues. Germline CDR1 reads ENHRY; CDR2 reads SYGVKD. The CDR3 here is CASTEDADYGYTF. CDR3 nucleotides: TGTGCCAGCACGGAGGACGCGGACTATGGCTACACCTTC.

Turning to this clonotype: One end of the junction does not line up with germline, which may come from a read error. The chain uses TRBV4-2 and TRBJ2-7; no clear D gene. The CDR3 is made up of 12 amino acids. Germline V CDR1 and CDR2: LGHNA, YNFKEQ. This chain's CDR3 is CASSLGVSEQYF. The CDR3 nucleotides are TGTGCCAGCAGCCTAGGTGTGAGCGAGCAATACTTC.

The rearrangement links TRBV29-1 to TRBJ2-1; D might be TRBD2 (6 bases). The length of the CDR3 is 16 residues. The germline gives CDR1 SQVTM, CDR2 ANQGSEA. Trimming removed 0 bases at V and 2 bases at J, with 14 bases between. CDR3 region: CSVEDLLGGAYNEQFF. CDR3 nucleotides: TGCAGCGTTGAAGATCTTTTGGGGGGAGCCTACAATGAGCAGTTCTTC.

This clonotype came up many times. The chain couples TRBV28 to TRBJ2-1; 7 bases are a match to TRBD2. V dropped 3 bases and J dropped 8; count of bases not matched to a gene: 7. The CDR3 is 14 amino acids. Germline CDR1 is MDHEN and CDR2 is SYDVKM. The CDR3 bases are TGTGCCAGCAGTTTGTTAGCGGGTAACTATGAGCAGTTCTTC. Protein: CASSLLAGNYEQFF.

As to this clonotype: The junction departs from germline at one end; a sequencing error may be responsible. V is TRBV14 and J is TRBJ2-7; D is unclear. In germline, CDR1 is SGHDN, CDR2 FVKESK. This CDR3 is 14 amino acids long. The CDR3 protein is CASNQGWSWGEQYF. Here the CDR3 DNA reads TGTGCCAGCAACCAAGGGTGGAGTTGGGGCGAGCAGTACTTC. Using reference TRBV14 and TRBJ2-7 for the parts outside the CDR3, the full variable domain is EAGVTQFPSHSVIEKGQTVTLRCDPISGHDNLYWYRRVMGKEIKFLLHFVKESKQDESGMPNNRFLAERTGGTYSTLKVQPAELEDSGVYFCASNQGWSWGEQYFGPGTRLTVT.